The next 31 T cell receptor beta chains were all read from a single sample in a study of blood T cell repertoires in COVID-19. Measured with immunoSEQ multiplex PCR; TCRdb has only the in-frame clones, and not every one. The sample holds about 160,000 clones, around 82% seen once. The sample taken for sequencing was PBMCs or T cells enriched from blood (not recorded which). These TCRs come from a man in his forties or fifties who had recovered from COVID-19.

The V gene is TRBV2, the J gene TRBJ1-2, with 10 bases identical to TRBD1. V lost 6 bases, J lost 3 bases, and 10 bases stayed unmatched. Germline V gene sequence: CDR1 SNHLY, CDR2 FYNNEI. The CDR3 is 16 amino acids. The CDR3 coding sequence is TGTGCCAGCAGCCAAGACTGGACAGGGGGGCACTATGGCTACACCTTC. Residues: CASSQDWTGGHYGYTF.

On this clone: Germline and junction disagree at one end, which may indicate a read error. The chain uses TRBV5-1 and TRBJ2-5; D could derive from TRBD1 or TRBD2 (6 bases each). Germline assignment: CDR1 SGHRS and CDR2 YFSETQ. This CDR3 contains 15 residues. The CDR3 here is CASRLGGASQETQYF. In nucleotides, the CDR3 is TGCGCCAGCAGATTGGGGGGCGCAAGCCAAGAGACCCAGTACTTC.

This clone was counted a single time. This rearrangement joins TRBV5-4 to TRBJ1-1; no firm D call. CDR1 and CDR2 from the germline V gene are SGHNT and YYREEE (reference sequence). V was pared by 0 bases and J by 7 bases, with 10 bases between. This CDR3 is built from 13 residues. Written as DNA, the CDR3 is TGTGCCAGCAGCTTGGCCCCGGGAGATGAAGCTTTCTTT. Translation: CASSLAPGDEAFF.

This clone was seen a handful of times. J is TRBJ2-7 and V is TRBV14; maybe TRBD2 (6 bases). CDR1 is SGHDN, CDR2 FVKESK, per germline. This CDR3 is 13 amino acids long. Trimming took off 5 bases at V and 4 bases at J, with 12 bases between the two ends. CDR3 sequence reads: CASSLGLLYEQYV. For the CDR3, the DNA is TGTGCCAGCAGCTTGGGACTGTTGTACGAGCAGTACGTC.

The table lists this clone with a count of one. The chain carries TRBV4-2 and TRBJ2-1; weak D call: TRBD2 (6 bases). This CDR3 has 15 residues. The germline V gene has CDR1 LGHNA and CDR2 YNFKEQ. Trimming stripped 1 base from V and 10 bases from J, with 17 bases between. The CDR3 nucleotides are TGTGCCAGCAGCCAAGGATTTGCGGGGATCCCCGAGCAGTTCTTC. As protein: CASSQGFAGIPEQFF.

This clone was seen only once. This CDR3 is CASSRGQTSSGNTIYF. The CDR3 coding sequence is TGTGCCAGCAGCAGGGGACAGACTTCATCTGGAAACACCATATATTTT. The chain has TRBV7-6 and TRBJ1-3, with TRBD1 matching over 7 bases. Germline loops: CDR1 SGHVS, CDR2 FNYEAQ. This CDR3 is 16 amino acids long. V trimming: 5 bases; J trimming: 1 base; junction bases outside the gene matches: 8.

The chain couples TRBV19 to TRBJ2-3; 10 positions agree with TRBD2. Germline values: CDR1 LNHDA, CDR2 SQIVND (reference sequence). Trimming at V came to 5 bases and at J to 5 bases, leaving 13 bases not matched to a gene. The CDR3 spans 17 residues. DNA of the CDR3: TGTGCCAGTAGTGCGCACCTTCTAGCGGGGGTAGGAGATACGCAGTATTTT. It is translated as CASSAHLLAGVGDTQYF. The full variable domain, in which reference TRBV19 and TRBJ2-3 provide the parts outside the CDR3, is DGGITQSPKYLFRKEGQNVTLSCEQNLNHDAMYWYRQDPGQGLRLIYYSQIVNDFQKGDIAEGYSVSREKKESFPLTVTSAQKNPTAFYLCASSAHLLAGVGDTQYFGPGTRLTVL.

The chain is built from TRBV7-3 and TRBJ2-4, with a possible D match to TRBD2 (6 bases). Germline loops: CDR1 SGHTA, CDR2 FQGTGA. There are 15 residues in the CDR3. Trimming cost V 4 bases and J 2 bases, with 12 bases left between them. The CDR3 DNA is TGTGCCAGCAGCTCTGGGACTTTCACCAAAAACATTCAGTACTTC. It encodes CASSSGTFTKNIQYF. Looking up the rest from reference TRBV7-3 and TRBJ2-4 gives the full variable domain: GAGVSQTPSNKVTEKGKYVELRCDPISGHTALYWYRQSLGQGPEFLIYFQGTGAADDSGLPNDRFFAVRPEGSVSTLKIQRTERGDSAVYLCASSSGTFTKNIQYFGAGTRLSVL.

This clone showed up just once. The chain couples TRBV10-3 to TRBJ2-6; 12 nucleotides line up with TRBD2. The CDR3 extends over 16 amino acids. The germline gives CDR1 ENHRY, CDR2 SYGVKD. Losses at the gene ends were 7 bases for V and 4 bases for J; bases not matched to a gene: 5. The CDR3 loop is CAITSGGASGANVLTF. The CDR3 DNA sequence: TGTGCCATCACTAGCGGGGGGGCATCAGGGGCCAACGTCCTGACTTTC.

The chain carries TRBV10-2 and TRBJ2-3, with D tentatively TRBD1 (5 bases). Trimming left V 0 bases short and J 0 bases short, with 10 bases between. Germline V gene sequence: CDR1 WSHSY, CDR2 SAAADI. CDR3 length: 16 amino acids. The CDR3 protein is CASSESLGASTDTQYF. As DNA, the CDR3 is TGCGCCAGCAGTGAGTCTCTTGGGGCTAGCACAGATACGCAGTATTTT.

The V call is TRBV29-1, the J call TRBJ1-2, with 9 bases identical to TRBD1. The J segment lost 4 bases and the V segment lost 0 bases, leaving 12 bases of the junction unmatched. This CDR3 has 17 residues. In germline, CDR1 is SQVTM, CDR2 ANQGSEA. CDR3 region: CSVEDPTGGRGLYGYTF. Here the CDR3 DNA reads TGCAGCGTTGAAGATCCGACAGGGGGAAGGGGGCTCTATGGCTACACCTTC.

The chain uses TRBV5-1 and TRBJ1-6, with D perhaps TRBD1 (6 bases). The germline gives CDR1 SGHRS, CDR2 YFSETQ. The CDR3 is made up of 15 amino acids. Between the trimmed V and J ends, which lost 4 bases and 7 bases, there was a span of 15 bases. CDR3 nucleotide sequence: TGCGCCAGCAGCCAAGAGACAGGCACAAATTCACCCCTCCACTTT. Translating gives CASSQETGTNSPLHF.

Here the CDR3 reads CASSTGGRGHTEAFF. The CDR3 DNA reads TGTGCCAGCAGTACAGGGGGGAGGGGGCACACTGAAGCTTTCTTT. The chain combines TRBV6-5 with TRBJ1-1; TRBD1 matches 8 bases. The V gene end was trimmed by 5 bases and the J gene end by 3 bases; junction bases not matched to a gene: 8. The length of the CDR3 is 15 residues. In germline, CDR1 is MNHEY, CDR2 SVGAGI.

The gene calls are TRBV5-4 and TRBJ2-3; D is perhaps TRBD2 (7 bases). The CDR3 totals 17 residues. Germline V gives CDR1 SGHNT, CDR2 YYREEE (reference sequence). The V end was cut by 0 bases, the J end by 2 bases, with 16 bases between. CDR3: CASSLGRGGDATDTQYF. The CDR3, as DNA: TGTGCCAGCAGCTTGGGGCGAGGGGGGGACGCCACAGATACGCAGTATTTT.

The J gene is TRBJ2-7, the V gene TRBV19, with D possibly being TRBD2 (5 bases). V gave up 5 bases and J gave up 3 bases, with 11 bases separating them. This CDR3 contains 13 residues. Looked up from germline, CDR1 is LNHDA and CDR2 is SQIVND (reference sequence). CDR3 in amino acids: CASSAPGNYEQYF. CDR3 nucleotides: TGTGCCAGTAGTGCTCCGGGAAACTACGAGCAGTACTTC.

This clone was detected a few times. This chain joins TRBV7-2 and TRBJ1-2; possible D gene TRBD1, 6 bases. This CDR3 is built from 14 residues. Trimming removed 1 base at V and 4 bases at J, with 10 bases between. Looked up from germline, CDR1 is SGHTA and CDR2 is FQGNSA. In nucleotides, the CDR3 is TGTGCCAGCAGCTTAGGGGGGCAGCCCTATGGCTACACCTTC. Its protein product is CASSLGGQPYGYTF. Combining the CDR3 with reference TRBV7-2 and TRBJ1-2 gives the whole variable domain GAGVSQSPSNKVTEKGKDVELRCDPISGHTALYWYRQSLGQGLEFLIYFQGNSAPDKSGLPSDRFSAERTGGSVSTLTIQRTQQEDSAVYLCASSLGGQPYGYTFGSGTRLTVV.

V is TRBV2 and J is TRBJ2-5; 9 bases are a match to TRBD1. V shed 4 bases and J 4 bases; nucleotides not matched to a gene: 4. The germline V gene encodes CDR1 SNHLY and CDR2 FYNNEI. This CDR3 is 14 amino acids long. In nucleotides, the CDR3 is TGTGCCAGCAGTGTGACAGGGGGGGGAGAGACCCAGTACTTC. This encodes CASSVTGGGETQYF.

The J gene is TRBJ2-3, the V gene TRBV3-1 (or the pseudogene TRBV3-2); 12 bases fit TRBD1. Trimming removed 1 base from V and 7 bases from J; junction bases left unmatched: 6. The CDR3 spans 16 residues. Looked up from germline, CDR1 is LGHDT and CDR2 is YNNKEL (reference sequence). In DNA, the CDR3 is TGTGCCAGCAGCCAAGGGGGACAGGGGGCGCAACATACGCAGTATTTT. This translates into CASSQGGQGAQHTQYF.

The rearrangement joins TRBV19 to TRBJ1-2, with D hard to call. From germline, CDR1 is LNHDA and CDR2 SQIVND (reference sequence). V lost 4 bases to trimming and J lost 7 bases, with 13 bases between them. CDR3 length equals 13 residues. CDR3 residues: CASSTSGWCGYTF. CDR3 DNA sequence: TGTGCCAGTAGTACCTCGGGGTGGTGTGGCTACACCTTC.

The chain combines TRBV30 with TRBJ1-1; D remains unclear. The CDR3 covers 12 residues. In germline, CDR1 is GTSNPN, CDR2 SVGIG (reference sequence). With 3 bases removed from V and 7 bases from J, the gap between germline ends came to 12 bases. CDR3 nucleotides: TGTGCCTGGAGCGAGAGCGGGGTTGAAGCTTTCTTT. It is translated as CAWSESGVEAFF.

Here the CDR3 reads CASSRQLNTEAFF. CDR3 in DNA: TGTGCCAGTAGTAGACAGCTGAACACTGAAGCTTTCTTT. This rearrangement joins TRBV19 to TRBJ1-1; possible D gene TRBD1, 5 bases. Trimming pared 4 bases from V and 0 bases from J, leaving 6 bases between. Germline CDR1 LNHDA, CDR2 SQIVND (reference sequence). This CDR3 region has 13 residues. The full variable domain, rest sourced from reference TRBV19 and TRBJ1-1, is DGGITQSPKYLFRKEGQNVTLSCEQNLNHDAMYWYRQDPGQGLRLIYYSQIVNDFQKGDIAEGYSVSREKKESFPLTVTSAQKNPTAFYLCASSRQLNTEAFFGQGTRLTVV.

The chain joins TRBV11-3 to TRBJ1-1, with unresolved D. With 5 bases removed from V and 1 base from J, the gap between germline ends came to 8 bases. The CDR3 totals 13 residues. In germline, CDR1 is SGHNT, CDR2 YENEEA. The CDR3 protein is CASSEVGNTEAFF. CDR3 DNA: TGTGCCAGCAGCGAGGTCGGGAACACTGAAGCTTTCTTT.

The chain combines TRBV6-9 with TRBJ2-7, with a tentative D call TRBD1 (5 bases). V lost 0 bases to trimming and J lost 2 bases, with 14 bases between them. This CDR3 spans 16 amino acids. Per germline, CDR1 MNHGY and CDR2 SVAAGI. This CDR3 is CASSYSGPRVPYEQYV. The CDR3 nucleotides are TGTGCCAGCAGTTATTCCGGCCCCAGGGTCCCCTACGAGCAGTACGTC.

The V call is TRBV14, the J call TRBJ1-6; D unresolved. The CDR3 runs 18 residues. With 0 bases removed from V and 10 bases from J, the gap between germline ends came to 22 bases. Germline assignment: CDR1 SGHDN and CDR2 FVKESK. Here the CDR3 reads CASSQDGRQYGSESPLHF. The CDR3 coding sequence is TGTGCCAGCAGCCAAGACGGGAGGCAGTACGGGTCGGAATCACCCCTCCACTTT.

The chain combines TRBV19 with TRBJ1-6, with D perhaps matching TRBD1 (6 bases). V lost 3 bases and J lost 7, with 16 bases in between. Germline V gene sequence: CDR1 LNHDA, CDR2 SQIVND (reference sequence). The length of the CDR3 is 16 residues. The CDR3 bases are TGTGCCAGTAGTATGTCGAGGCAGGGGAAAAATTCACCCCTCCACTTT. Amino acids: CASSMSRQGKNSPLHF. The full variable domain, completed using reference TRBV19 and TRBJ1-6, is DGGITQSPKYLFRKEGQNVTLSCEQNLNHDAMYWYRQDPGQGLRLIYYSQIVNDFQKGDIAEGYSVSREKKESFPLTVTSAQKNPTAFYLCASSMSRQGKNSPLHFGNGTRLTVT.

The genes are TRBV6-5 and TRBJ2-7, with D possibly being TRBD2 (6 bases). Germline lookup yields CDR1 MNHEY and CDR2 SVGAGI. This CDR3 is 14 amino acids long. The V and J ends lost 8 bases and 4 bases respectively, with 18 bases between them. The CDR3 spells CASEGSGGTYEQYV. CDR3 DNA sequence: TGTGCCAGCGAGGGAAGTGGGGGGACGTACGAGCAGTACGTC.

This chain links TRBV11-3 with TRBJ2-7; possibly TRBD2 for D (7 bases). The ends were cut back, 4 bases at V and 6 bases at J, with 10 bases in the middle. CDR1 SGHNT and CDR2 YENEEA come from the germline V gene. The CDR3 is 12 amino acids. The CDR3 is CASSSGEGEQYF. The DNA for the CDR3 is TGTGCCAGCAGCTCAGGGGAGGGCGAGCAGTACTTC.

The chain is built from TRBV5-1 and TRBJ2-5; 7 nucleotides align to TRBD1. V lost 0 bases to trimming and J lost 4 bases; unmatched junction nucleotides: 6. Germline values: CDR1 SGHRS, CDR2 YFSETQ. This CDR3 spans 15 amino acids. The CDR3 DNA sequence: TGCGCCAGCAGCTTGGTCGGGACAGTGGGAGAGACCCAGTACTTC. Translating gives CASSLVGTVGETQYF. Variable domain in full (rest from reference TRBV5-1 and TRBJ2-5): KAGVTQTPRYLIKTRGQQVTLSCSPISGHRSVSWYQQTPGQGLQFLFEYFSETQRNKGNFPGRFSGRQFSNSRSEMNVSTLELGDSALYLCASSLVGTVGETQYFGPGTRLLVL.

The V and J genes are TRBV10-3 and TRBJ2-1; 10 bases fit TRBD2. The CDR3 is 17 residues long. Germline assignment: CDR1 ENHRY and CDR2 SYGVKD. J was trimmed by 10 bases and V by 3 bases; bases with no gene match: 15. CDR3 in DNA: TGTGCCATCAGTGATTCTAGCGGGGGAGGTGTGTTTTTGGAGCAGTTCTTC. Amino acid sequence: CAISDSSGGGVFLEQFF.

V gene TRBV5-1 combines with J gene TRBJ1-2; D unclear. The CDR3 sequence is 15 residues long. The germline V gene encodes CDR1 SGHRS and CDR2 YFSETQ. Between the trimmed V and J ends, which lost 4 bases and 4 bases, there was a span of 17 bases. CDR3 DNA sequence: TGCGCCAGCAGCCTCAATCTCGATCACGGCTATGGCTACACCTTC. Translated: CASSLNLDHGYGYTF.

V usage is TRBV7-2 and J usage is TRBJ1-5, with a weak D call TRBD1 (5 bases). Germline lookup yields CDR1 SGHTA and CDR2 FQGNSA. Trimming took 6 bases from V and 4 from J, leaving 13 bases between them. CDR3 length: 14 amino acids. The CDR3 bases are TGTGCCAGCAGGGTGATGACAGAAAATCAGCCCCAGCATTTT. It translates to CASRVMTENQPQHF. The whole variable domain, remainder taken from reference TRBV7-2 and TRBJ1-5, is GAGVSQSPSNKVTEKGKDVELRCDPISGHTALYWYRQSLGQGLEFLIYFQGNSAPDKSGLPSDRFSAERTGGSVSTLTIQRTQQEDSAVYLCASRVMTENQPQHFGDGTRLSIL.